Below, 31 T cell receptor beta chains from the same sample are listed, as sequenced in a study of blood T cell repertoires in COVID-19. Here immunoSEQ multiplex PCR was the method, and the copy in TCRdb shows in-frame clones only, minus some. The table records roughly 68,000 clones, approximately 81% of them present only once. Material for sequencing was PBMCs or T cells enriched from blood (not recorded which). The receptor set was obtained from a middle-aged woman with acute COVID-19.

The V gene is TRBV5-1, the J gene TRBJ1-6, with TRBD1 as a possible D gene (6 bases). The V gene's germline CDR1 is SGHRS and CDR2 YFSETQ. The CDR3 covers 14 residues. Trimming shortened V by 0 bases and J by 8 bases, and 9 bases separated the two germline ends. The CDR3 here is CASSLEQGYSPLHF. CDR3 bases: TGCGCCAGCAGCTTGGAACAGGGTTATTCACCCCTCCACTTT.

This clone was detected only once. V gene TRBV5-1 combines with J gene TRBJ2-1; D perhaps matches TRBD2 (5 bases). CDR1 and CDR2 (germline): SGHRS, YFSETQ. This CDR3 spans 15 amino acids. V lost 4 bases and J lost 4, with 15 bases in between. CDR3 in amino acids: CASSPAGARYNEQFF. The CDR3 DNA is TGCGCCAGCAGCCCCGCGGGTGCCCGTTACAATGAGCAGTTCTTC.

The V and J genes are TRBV7-8 and TRBJ1-5; TRBD1 matches at 10 bases. The CDR3 totals 17 residues. Germline loops: CDR1 SGHVS, CDR2 FQNEAQ. The ends lost 1 base at V and 5 bases at J; junction bases unmatched: 8. The CDR3 protein is CASSLGGWTGGDQPQHF. CDR3 DNA: TGTGCCAGCAGCTTAGGGGGCTGGACAGGGGGTGATCAGCCCCAGCATTTT. The whole variable domain, remainder taken from reference TRBV7-8 and TRBJ1-5, is GAGVSQSPRYKVAKRGQDVALRCDPISGHVSLFWYQQALGQGPEFLTYFQNEAQLDKSGLPSDRFFAERPEGSVSTLKIQRTQQEDSAVYLCASSLGGWTGGDQPQHFGDGTRLSIL.

V is TRBV15 and J is TRBJ1-2; TRBD1 matches 8 bases. With V trimmed by 1 base and J by 2 bases, 6 bases remained unmatched. The germline gives CDR1 LNHNV, CDR2 YYDKDF (reference sequence). The CDR3 covers 16 residues. The CDR3 spells CATSRGGTGRNYGYTF. CDR3 DNA: TGTGCCACCAGCAGAGGAGGGACAGGCCGAAACTATGGCTACACCTTC. Full variable domain (rest looked up from reference TRBV15 and TRBJ1-2): DAMVIQNPRYQVTQFGKPVTLSCSQTLNHNVMYWYQQKSSQAPKLLFHYYDKDFNNEADTPDNFQSRRPNTSFCFLDIRSPGLGDTAMYLCATSRGGTGRNYGYTFGSGTRLTVV.

The V gene is TRBV18, the J gene TRBJ1-3; unclear D gene. The V end lost 1 base, the J end lost 6 bases, and 4 bases lay between the germline ends. The germline gives CDR1 KGHSH, CDR2 LQKENI. The CDR3 covers 12 residues. CDR3 protein: CASSPLENTIYF. The CDR3 region has the DNA TGTGCCAGCTCACCACTAGAAAACACCATATATTTT.

The rearrangement links TRBV2 to TRBJ1-1; 9 nucleotides align to TRBD1. The CDR3 is made up of 15 amino acids. In germline, CDR1 is SNHLY, CDR2 FYNNEI. J was trimmed by 5 bases and V by 7 bases; bases with no gene match: 11. In DNA, the CDR3 is TGTGCCAGCACCGAAGGGACAGGGAGGGGGACTGAAGCTTTCTTT. It translates to CASTEGTGRGTEAFF.

The chain is built from TRBV7-9 and TRBJ1-2; D is possibly TRBD1 (6 bases). Germline-derived CDR1 and CDR2 are SEHNR and FQNEAQ (reference sequence). Trimming took off 1 base at V and 4 bases at J, with 10 bases between the two ends. The CDR3 totals 14 residues. CDR3 sequence: CASSLVAGAYGYTF. DNA for the CDR3: TGTGCCAGCAGCTTAGTTGCAGGGGCCTATGGCTACACCTTC.

The V and J genes are TRBV3-1 (or the pseudogene TRBV3-2) and TRBJ1-1, with 9 bases identical to TRBD1. Germline values: CDR1 LGHDT, CDR2 YNNKEL (reference sequence). After removal of 0 bases from V and 1 base from J, the junction contained 9 bases not matched to a gene. CDR3 length equals 18 residues. In DNA form, the CDR3 reads TGTGCCAGCAGCCAAGATTGGTGGGGGGACAGGGAGAACACTGAAGCTTTCTTT. It is translated as CASSQDWWGDRENTEAFF.

The chain employs TRBV11-2 and TRBJ2-1, with 10 positions matching TRBD2. This CDR3 region has 15 residues. Germline loops: CDR1 SGHAT, CDR2 FQNNGV. Trimming removed 5 bases from V and 4 bases from J; junction bases left unmatched: 5. The CDR3 sequence: CASSLLAGAYNEQFF. Written as DNA, the CDR3 is TGTGCCAGCAGCCTTCTAGCGGGAGCATACAATGAGCAGTTCTTC.

This clone has only a few counts. The chain couples TRBV6-5 to TRBJ2-7; weak D call: TRBD2 (5 bases). The V end was cut by 3 bases, the J end by 6 bases, with 12 bases between. The CDR3 has 13 amino acids. CDR1 is MNHEY, CDR2 SVGAGI, per germline. CDR3 sequence (DNA): TGTGCCAGCAGTTATCGGGAAGGGAGCGAGCAGTACGTC. It is translated as CASSYREGSEQYV.

The chain joins TRBV29-1 to TRBJ2-5; a weak D match, TRBD2 (6 bases). The germline V gene encodes CDR1 SQVTM and CDR2 ANQGSEA. CDR3 size: 14 residues. V lost 5 bases and J lost 4, with 17 bases in between. The CDR3 here is CSVTDNRDLETQYF. The CDR3 DNA reads TGCAGCGTTACCGATAACCGGGACTTAGAGACCCAGTACTTC.

In DNA, the CDR3 is TGTGCCAGCAGCCCGACAGGGGGCGGCTATGGCTACACCTTC. As protein: CASSPTGGGYGYTF. The chain employs TRBV7-9 and TRBJ1-2; the match to TRBD1 covers 10 bases. There are 14 residues in the CDR3. V shed 5 bases, J shed 4 bases, and the junction held 4 bases outside the gene matches. Germline V gives CDR1 SEHNR, CDR2 FQNEAQ (reference sequence). Drawing the rest from reference TRBV7-9 and TRBJ1-2, the complete variable domain is DTGVSQNPRHKITKRGQNVTFRCDPISEHNRLYWYRQTLGQGPEFLTYFQNEAQLEKSRLLSDRFSAERPKGSFSTLEIQRTEQGDSAMYLCASSPTGGGYGYTFGSGTRLTVV.

This clone was detected only a few times. The chain links TRBV19 to TRBJ2-5; a weak D match, TRBD1 (6 bases). Germline-derived CDR1 and CDR2 are LNHDA and SQIVND (reference sequence). This CDR3 region has 13 residues. V lost 4 bases to trimming and J lost 3 bases, with 9 bases between them. CDR3 sequence reads: CASSTDREETQYF. Here the CDR3 DNA reads TGTGCCAGTAGTACGGACAGAGAAGAGACCCAGTACTTC.

This sequence joins TRBV5-5 and TRBJ2-7; no clear D. This CDR3 contains 13 residues. V lost 0 bases, J lost 0 bases, and 4 bases lay in between. Germline V gene lookup returns CDR1 SGHKS and CDR2 YYEKEE (reference sequence). The CDR3 region is CASSLGSSYEQYV. The CDR3 region has the DNA TGTGCCAGCAGCTTGGGCAGCTCCTACGAGCAGTACGTC.

V usage is TRBV20-1 and J usage is TRBJ1-2; tentatively, D is TRBD1 (5 bases). The CDR3 loop spans 13 amino acids. Per germline, CDR1 DFQATT and CDR2 SNEGSKA (reference sequence). V was trimmed by 3 bases and J by 14 bases, leaving 22 bases between them. CDR3 DNA: TGCAGTGCTAGTAATTCGGGGGAAGGGCCTCTAACCTTC. Translating gives CSASNSGEGPLTF.

V gene TRBV7-9 combines with J gene TRBJ2-1; 10 nucleotides line up with TRBD2. With V trimmed by 7 bases and J by 4 bases, 4 bases remained unmatched. Germline values: CDR1 SEHNR, CDR2 FQNEAQ (reference sequence). The CDR3 is 14 residues long. DNA of the CDR3: TGTGCCAGCAATAGCGGGGGGATGTACAATGAGCAGTTCTTC. Translation gives CASNSGGMYNEQFF.

This clone was found a few times. The genes are TRBV19 and TRBJ1-6; D might be TRBD1 (5 bases). Germline V gives CDR1 LNHDA, CDR2 SQIVND (reference sequence). The V end lost 5 bases, the J end lost 9 bases, and 20 bases lay between the germline ends. CDR3 length: 16 amino acids. The CDR3 spells CASSALTDSGGSPLHF. CDR3 nucleotide sequence: TGTGCCAGTAGTGCCCTGACAGATTCGGGGGGTTCACCCCTCCACTTT.

The rearrangement links TRBV6-5 to TRBJ2-7; 11 bases fit TRBD2. The CDR3 consists of 15 residues. Looked up from germline, CDR1 is MNHEY and CDR2 is SVGAGI. V gave up 6 bases and J gave up 4 bases; unmatched junction bases: 8. CDR3 in DNA: TGTGCCAGCAGAGACTTGGGACTAGCGGATTACGAGCAGTACTTC. Amino acids: CASRDLGLADYEQYF.

This clone was seen more than once but under ten times. The chain joins TRBV29-1 to TRBJ1-1; 7 positions agree with TRBD1. The V gene's germline CDR1 is SQVTM and CDR2 ANQGSEA. The ends lost 7 bases at V and 7 bases at J; junction bases unmatched: 3. There are 10 residues in the CDR3. The DNA of the CDR3 is TGCAGCGCTTGGGACAGTGAAGCTTTCTTT. Amino acids: CSAWDSEAFF.

The chain combines TRBV27 with TRBJ2-3, with D possibly TRBD2 on 5 matching bases. Germline CDR1 is MNHEY and CDR2 is SMNVEV (reference sequence). Deletions cut 6 bases from V and 3 bases from J, with 28 bases between. There are 19 residues in the CDR3. The CDR3 region is CASREGRKDPVRGTDTQYF. The CDR3 DNA reads as TGTGCCAGCAGGGAAGGTAGAAAGGACCCGGTCCGAGGGACAGATACGCAGTATTTT.

This sequence joins TRBV7-9 and TRBJ1-2; no clear D. This CDR3 has 13 residues. Germline-derived CDR1 and CDR2 are SEHNR and FQNEAQ (reference sequence). V dropped 1 base and J dropped 3 bases, with 6 bases sitting between them. CDR3 amino acids: CASSLDQDYGYTF. In nucleotides, the CDR3 is TGTGCCAGCAGCTTAGACCAGGACTATGGCTACACCTTC. Full variable domain (missing parts from reference TRBV7-9 and TRBJ1-2): DTGVSQNPRHKITKRGQNVTFRCDPISEHNRLYWYRQTLGQGPEFLTYFQNEAQLEKSRLLSDRFSAERPKGSFSTLEIQRTEQGDSAMYLCASSLDQDYGYTFGSGTRLTVV.

DNA for the CDR3: TGCGCCAGCAGCCAAGAAGGGAGAGAAGAGACCCAGTACTTC. Amino acid sequence: CASSQEGREETQYF. The chain joins TRBV4-1 to TRBJ2-5; D might be TRBD2 (5 bases). V lost 0 bases to trimming and J lost 3 bases, with 8 bases between them. This CDR3 contains 14 residues. CDR1 MGHRA and CDR2 YSYEKL come from the germline V gene.

The chain carries TRBV19 and TRBJ1-1, with unresolved D. This CDR3 contains 11 residues. Germline V CDR1 and CDR2: LNHDA, SQIVND (reference sequence). The V and J ends lost 8 bases and 1 base respectively, with 5 bases between them. CDR3 bases: TGTGCCAGTGAGAGGAACACTGAAGCTTTCTTT. Amino acids: CASERNTEAFF. Full variable domain (missing parts from reference TRBV19 and TRBJ1-1): DGGITQSPKYLFRKEGQNVTLSCEQNLNHDAMYWYRQDPGQGLRLIYYSQIVNDFQKGDIAEGYSVSREKKESFPLTVTSAQKNPTAFYLCASERNTEAFFGQGTRLTVV.

The chain is built from TRBV4-1 and TRBJ2-3; D gene uncertain. The length of the CDR3 is 16 residues. Looked up from germline, CDR1 is MGHRA and CDR2 is YSYEKL. V lost 0 bases to trimming and J lost 6 bases, with 16 bases between them. The CDR3 DNA follows: TGCGCCAGCAGCCAAGACGTGGCGGCCCAGCTGGATACGCAGTATTTT. This codes for CASSQDVAAQLDTQYF.

The rearrangement links TRBV25-1 to TRBJ2-7, with TRBD1 matching over 8 bases. V lost 4 bases, J lost 0 bases, and 5 bases stayed unmatched. Germline loops: CDR1 MGHDK, CDR2 SYGVNS. CDR3 length: 15 amino acids. CDR3 region: CASSVGQGFSYEQYF. For the CDR3, the DNA is TGTGCCAGCAGTGTCGGACAGGGATTCTCCTACGAGCAGTACTTC.

For the CDR3, the DNA is TGTGCCAGCAGCCAAGATCCAAACAACAATCAGCCCCAGCATTTT. This encodes CASSQDPNNNQPQHF. J is TRBJ1-5 and V is TRBV3-1 (or the pseudogene TRBV3-2); no firm D call. The CDR3 length is 15 residues. V was trimmed by 0 bases and J by 3 bases, leaving 9 bases between them. Germline CDR1 is LGHDT and CDR2 is YNNKEL (reference sequence).

This clone was detected once. V gene TRBV19 combines with J gene TRBJ1-3; D gene ambiguous. CDR1 LNHDA and CDR2 SQIVND come from the germline V gene (reference sequence). The germline V and J ends were trimmed by 7 bases and 3 bases, with 13 bases remaining between them. This CDR3 spans 14 amino acids. CDR3 bases: TGTGCCAGTAACAGTCTCGCTAATGGAAACACCATATATTTT. It translates to CASNSLANGNTIYF.

This rearrangement joins TRBV5-1 to TRBJ2-2; 10 positions agree with TRBD2. Trimming removed 4 bases from V and 4 bases from J; junction bases left unmatched: 4. Germline V gene sequence: CDR1 SGHRS, CDR2 YFSETQ. This CDR3 spans 15 amino acids. The DNA of the CDR3 is TGCGCCAGCAGCATAGCGGGAGGACGCACCGGGGAGCTGTTTTTT. Its translation is CASSIAGGRTGELFF.

The chain uses TRBV12-3 or TRBV12-4 and TRBJ2-3, with TRBD2 identical over 9 bases. The CDR3 has 13 residues. V dropped 4 bases and J dropped 6; count of bases not matched to a gene: 2. DNA of the CDR3: TGTGCCAGCAGTTCGGCGGGAGGGGATACGCAGTATTTT. It specifies CASSSAGGDTQYF.

This rearrangement joins TRBV2 to TRBJ1-6; D unresolved. Germline assignment: CDR1 SNHLY and CDR2 FYNNEI. V was shortened by 8 bases and J by 8 bases, with 16 bases between the two germline ends. The CDR3 is made up of 14 amino acids. The CDR3 protein is CASCGPGRDSPLHF. The CDR3 coding sequence is TGTGCCAGCTGCGGGCCCGGACGGGATTCACCCCTCCACTTT.

The chain combines TRBV7-2 with TRBJ2-2; D not resolved. The CDR3 loop spans 14 amino acids. Germline CDR1 reads SGHTA; CDR2 reads FQGNSA. Trimming stripped 0 bases from V and 5 bases from J, with 7 bases between. CDR3 in DNA: TGTGCCAGCAGCTTAGCGCTCCTAACCGGGGAGCTGTTTTTT. It specifies CASSLALLTGELFF.